This T cell receptor beta chain emerged from a study of T and B cells in COVID-19 patients. Looking at the study overall: Median age was around 35 years in the recovered cohort and around 63 years in the active-infection cohort. Comorbidities linked to unfavorable COVID-19 outcome were present in about 90% of the 20 active-infection patients. Whole-study findings and limits: Symptomatic-phase blood samples from mildly ill patients and early samples from severe cases were scarce. Patients with COVID-19 reportedly showed strongly skewed T cell receptor beta variable and joining gene usage.

BIOMED2 TRB-A/B primer pools were used in multiplex TRB PCR. Each CDR3 protein is one row after TCRdb ran MiXCR on the multiplex PCR reads. The profile shows 23,000 or so distinct CDR3 sequences, 30% of them singletons. Concerning this clonotype itself: Its antigen is as yet unknown.

From blood, about 250-550 ng of genomic DNA served as TRB template. This CDR3 comprises 15 residues. V dropped 5 bases and J dropped 0 bases, with 11 bases sitting between them. This chain connects TRBV12-3 or TRBV12-4 to TRBJ2-1; no definite D call. The sequencing input was blood. The TCR comes from a human donor who had recovered from COVID-19. CDR3: CASSPYSSSYNEQFF. The CDR3 DNA is TGTGCCAGCAGTCCCTACTCGAGCTCCTACAATGAGCAGTTCTTC.